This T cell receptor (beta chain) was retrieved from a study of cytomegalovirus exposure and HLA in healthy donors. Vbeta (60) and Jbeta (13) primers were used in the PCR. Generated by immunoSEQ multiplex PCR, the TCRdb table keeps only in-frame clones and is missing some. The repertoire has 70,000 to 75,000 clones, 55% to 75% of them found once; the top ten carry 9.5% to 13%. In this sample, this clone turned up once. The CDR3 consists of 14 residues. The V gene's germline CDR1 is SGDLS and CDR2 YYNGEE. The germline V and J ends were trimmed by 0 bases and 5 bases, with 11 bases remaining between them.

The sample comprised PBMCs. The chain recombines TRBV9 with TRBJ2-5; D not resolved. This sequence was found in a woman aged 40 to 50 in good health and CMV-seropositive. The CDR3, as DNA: TGTGCCAGCAGCGTAGGATTAAGCTGGGAGACCCAGTACTTC. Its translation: CASSVGLSWETQYF.